Listed below are T cell receptor beta chains from one sample, sequenced in a study of molecular identifiers for immune sequencing clone quantification. One entry per CDR3 protein results from TCRdb running MiXCR on the PCR reads. The sample lists some 65,000 distinct CDR3 sequences, 15% to 20% occurring once. Sequences were obtained from naive CD8+ T cells from blood, with Jurkat cell RNA spiked in. The receptors stem from a human donor in good health. Some libraries in this study had Jurkat cell RNA spiked in. CDR3s include the opening cysteine and the closing phenylalanine or tryptophan. D genes are given only for firm matches. Clone size is stated in some rows and not others, as once, few, many or a class when expanded.

V gene: TRBV10-3
clone size: many
J gene: TRBJ1-5
CDR3 length: 15
D gene: NA
CDR3 DNA: TGTGCCATCAGTGAAGCGGGGATTAGCAATCAGCCCCAGCATTTT
CDR3 protein: CAISEAGISNQPQHF

V gene: TRBV7-6
clone size: many
J gene: TRBJ2-3
CDR3 length: 13
D gene: NA
CDR3 DNA: TGTGCCAGCAGCTTTTATTTCGCAGATACGCAGTATTTT
CDR3 protein: CASSFYFADTQYF

V gene: TRBV12-3/TRBV12-4
clone size: NA
J gene: TRBJ2-5
CDR3 length: 14
D gene: TRBD1
CDR3 DNA: TGTGCCAGCAGTGCGACAGGGTTTGGAGAGACCCAGTACTTC
CDR3 protein: CASSATGFGETQYF

V gene: TRBV6-5
clone size: many
J gene: TRBJ2-2
CDR3 length: 12
D gene: NA
CDR3 DNA: TGTGCCAGCAGTTCCAGCTCCGGGGAGCTGTTTTTT
CDR3 protein: CASSSSSGELFF

V gene: TRBV29-1
clone size: many
J gene: TRBJ2-7
CDR3 length: 16
D gene: TRBD2
CDR3 DNA: TGCAGCGTTGAAGGACCGGGGGAGCGGGAGGTGAGGGAGCAGTACTTC
CDR3 protein: CSVEGPGEREVREQYF

V gene: TRBV20-1
clone size: many
J gene: TRBJ2-3
CDR3 length: 16
D gene: TRBD2
CDR3 DNA: TGCAGTGCTAGAGATTTTTCGGCGGGAGGAGTGGGTACGCAGTATTTT
CDR3 protein: CSARDFSAGGVGTQYF

V gene: TRBV5-1
clone size: NA
J gene: TRBJ2-1
CDR3 length: 14
D gene: NA
CDR3 DNA: TGCGCCAGCGCTGTGGGCCTCCTAGGCAATGAGCAGTTCTTC
CDR3 protein: CASAVGLLGNEQFF

V gene: TRBV11-3
clone size: NA
J gene: TRBJ1-1
CDR3 length: 16
D gene: TRBD1
CDR3 DNA: TGTGCCAGCAGCCCTCTCTTGGGGACAGCCGAGACTGAAGCTTTCTTT
CDR3 protein: CASSPLLGTAETEAFF

V gene: TRBV20-1
clone size: many
J gene: TRBJ1-1
CDR3 length: 15
D gene: NA
CDR3 DNA: TGCAGTGCTAGGGGTTACAGGGAACCGAACACTGAAGCTTTCTTT
CDR3 protein: CSARGYREPNTEAFF

V gene: TRBV10-3
clone size: once
J gene: TRBJ1-2
CDR3 length: 13
D gene: NA
CDR3 DNA: TGTGCCAGTGCGGGAACCGGGGTTAATGGCTACACCTTC
CDR3 protein: CASAGTGVNGYTF

V gene: TRBV30
clone size: few
J gene: TRBJ2-2
CDR3 length: 14
D gene: NA
CDR3 DNA: TGTGCCTGGACTCAGGGTTTCGGCTCCGGGGAGCTGTTTTTT
CDR3 protein: CAWTQGFGSGELFF

V gene: TRBV24-1
clone size: many
J gene: TRBJ2-1
CDR3 length: 16
D gene: TRBD2
CDR3 DNA: TGTGCCACCAGTGCCAGTAGCGGGAGGGGATACAATGAGCAGTTCTTC
CDR3 protein: CATSASSGRGYNEQFF

V gene: TRBV7-9
clone size: few
J gene: TRBJ2-2
CDR3 length: 15
D gene: NA
CDR3 DNA: TGTGCCAGCAGCCCATCCGGGCCTTACACCGGGGAGCTGTTTTTT
CDR3 protein: CASSPSGPYTGELFF

V gene: TRBV7-9
clone size: few
J gene: TRBJ2-5
CDR3 length: 16
D gene: TRBD2
CDR3 DNA: TGTGCCAGCAGCCCCCTTCTCGGGACTAGCGAAGAGACCCAGTACTTC
CDR3 protein: CASSPLLGTSEETQYF

V gene: TRBV6-6
clone size: many
J gene: TRBJ1-3
CDR3 length: 19
D gene: NA
CDR3 DNA: TGTGCCAGCAGCCTTGCCCCGGGATCCGACTTACTAGGTGGAAACACCATATATTTT
CDR3 protein: CASSLAPGSDLLGGNTIYF

V gene: TRBV11-3
clone size: many
J gene: TRBJ2-7
CDR3 length: 14
D gene: NA
CDR3 DNA: TGTGCCAGCAGCTTCGTGGGAGACCCCTACGAGCAGTACTTC
CDR3 protein: CASSFVGDPYEQYF

V gene: TRBV7-9
clone size: many
J gene: TRBJ2-7
CDR3 length: 13
D gene: NA
CDR3 DNA: TGTGCCAGCAGCTCGAACGATGGCTACGAGCAGTACTTC
CDR3 protein: CASSSNDGYEQYF